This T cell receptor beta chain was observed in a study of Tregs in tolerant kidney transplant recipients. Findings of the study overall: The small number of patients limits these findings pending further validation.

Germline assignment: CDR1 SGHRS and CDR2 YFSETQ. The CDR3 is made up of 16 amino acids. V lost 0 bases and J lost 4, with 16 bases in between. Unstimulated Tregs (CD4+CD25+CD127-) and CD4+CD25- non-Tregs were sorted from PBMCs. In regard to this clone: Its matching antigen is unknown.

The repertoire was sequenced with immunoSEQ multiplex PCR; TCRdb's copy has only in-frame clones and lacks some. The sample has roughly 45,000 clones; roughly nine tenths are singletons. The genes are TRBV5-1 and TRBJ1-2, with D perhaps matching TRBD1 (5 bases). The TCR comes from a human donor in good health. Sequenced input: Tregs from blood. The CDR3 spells CASSLVDGGVAYGYTF. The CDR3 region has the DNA TGCGCCAGCAGCTTGGTTGATGGAGGGGTGGCCTATGGCTACACCTTC.